This T cell receptor beta chain was observed in a study of CD8 T cell repertoires and HIV-1 epitope variants (dated by TCRdb to the early 2020s). Describing the broader study: Twenty-five peptides representing autologous and known Gag and Nef epitope variants were each used to stimulate T cells in separate culture wells. Among the control conditions were a peptide pool of CMV, EBV and flu, the Ebola AY9 epitope serving as a negative control, and a well with no peptide. Tested epitopes included three Gag epitope families and Nef HW9 and YT9. Using the EasySep Human T Cell Enrichment Kit, T cells were enriched and then co-cultured with an equal number of autologous T cell-negative cells acting as antigen-presenting cells. Cultures ran for 10 days in IMDM with gentamicin, with half-media changes on days 3 and 7 adding IL-2, IL-7 and IL-15. An aliquot of 1M T cells was set aside as an uncultured baseline condition, separate from the approximately 91 T cell cultures. A total of 83 T cell cultures were run, with each culture condition done in triplicate except for one peptide, which was done in duplicate.

The EasySep Human CD8+ T Cell Enrichment Kit was used on day 10 to isolate CD8+ T cells from every culture. From the germline V gene, CDR1 is SGHRS and CDR2 is YFSETQ. From the cysteine through the phenylalanine, the CDR3 covers 14 amino acids. Just CDR3 DNA is preserved here, 42 bases in frame from base 1. Relative to germline, V is 4 bases shorter and J is 2 bases shorter, with 11 bases between their ends. Sequencing of TCR beta CDR3 regions was performed at survey depth on the immunoSEQ platform. The QIAamp DNA micro kit was used to extract genomic DNA from every cultured and uncultured CD8+ T cell population. On the study's bioinformatics: Any sample with under 5,000 productive reads was excluded, and this exclusion removed about 7% of the roughly 80 cultures stimulated with HIV peptides. A MANAFEST web app trimmed sequences to CDR3 and removed nonproductive sequences, CDR3s under 5 amino acids, and those not starting C or ending F/W. For a clonotype to count as antigen-specific, the clonotype had to expand relative to the no-peptide control in at least 2 of 3 replicates at FDR 0.01, and only within one epitope family. A specific clonotype also had to show a frequency at least fivefold higher than in wells stimulated with peptides from other epitope families. TCRdb re-hosts the immuneACCESS table, in-frame sequences only. Its copies lack some clones; in the studies checked, an unresolved V gene accounts for under half of them, and the cause for the rest is not known. D and trimming were read from the DNA, whereas the V and J calls and clone size are those reported in that table. Across this sample there are more than 85,000 clones, with roughly four fifths seen only once. The top ten constitute roughly 26% of the sample.

Worth noting for this clone: No antigen is known for it. No base quality values were provided; no much bigger clone lies one nucleotide off.

Broad study findings and their caveats: Four to six clonotypes recognized the Nef KF9 family and one clonotype recognized the HW9 family, while no responses were seen to the TAALDMSHF plasma variant. About 10 antigen-specific TCR beta clonotypes were identified, of which roughly six appeared to be cross-reactive for autologous or known escape epitope variants. The assay identified only TCR beta chains and indicated proliferation in response to antigen, without indicating T cell function or cytokine profile.

This clonotype was sampled from a male donor with HIV. Sequencing used uncultured baseline CD8+ T cells from peripheral blood mononuclear cells (PBMCs). Here the chain combines TRBV5-1 and TRBJ2-3; too little of a D gene remains to name it. The CDR3 loop reads CASSPLTLTDTQYF. The DNA reads TGCGCCAGCAGCCCACTGACGCTCACAGATACGCAGTATTTT.